One sample yielded the 16 T cell receptor beta chains listed below, sequenced in a study of graft-versus-host responses after intestinal transplantation. The antigens these receptors bind are not known. The repertoire was sequenced with immunoSEQ multiplex PCR; TCRdb's copy has only in-frame clones and lacks some. This table holds 100,000 to 120,000 clones, approximately 92% found once. Here the sequenced sample was unstimulated CD8+ T cells sorted from spleen or lymph node cells, taken before intestinal transplant. These TCRs come from a human donor who received an intestinal transplant.

This chain links TRBV29-1 with TRBJ2-7; 7 bases agree with TRBD1. After removal of 1 base from V and 4 bases from J, the junction contained 7 bases not matched to a gene. The CDR3 is 14 residues long. The germline gives CDR1 SQVTM, CDR2 ANQGSEA. For the CDR3, the DNA is TGCAGCGTTGAAGGTGAAGGGGGCAGGTACGAGCAGTACTTC. Translated, it gives CSVEGEGGRYEQYF.

The rearrangement joins TRBV11-1 to TRBJ2-1; 10 bases match TRBD2. The trim removed 2 bases at V and 3 bases at J, leaving 1 base unmatched. There are 15 residues in the CDR3. Germline V gene lookup returns CDR1 SGHAT and CDR2 FQDESV (reference sequence). CDR3 DNA: TGTGCCAGCAGCTTAACTAGCGGGGTCTACAATGAGCAGTTCTTC. Its translation is CASSLTSGVYNEQFF.

The rearrangement uses TRBV27 and TRBJ2-7, with 12 bases aligning to TRBD2. The length of the CDR3 is 15 residues. Germline CDR1 MNHEY, CDR2 SMNVEV (reference sequence). With 4 bases clipped from V and 5 bases from J, the junction kept 6 bases outside the gene matches. CDR3 sequence: CASSWTSGKLHEQYF. DNA of the CDR3: TGTGCCAGCAGTTGGACTAGCGGGAAACTCCACGAGCAGTACTTC.

The gene calls are TRBV18 and TRBJ1-5; 7 bases map to TRBD1. CDR3 size: 17 residues. Germline V gene sequence: CDR1 KGHSH, CDR2 LQKENI. V was pared by 5 bases and J by 5 bases, with 15 bases of the junction left unmatched. CDR3 in amino acids: CASSTSPTGSAYQPQHF. The DNA for the CDR3 is TGTGCCAGCTCAACCTCTCCGACAGGGTCCGCCTATCAGCCCCAGCATTTT.

This sequence joins TRBV9 and TRBJ2-6; D is unresolved. The CDR3 contains 17 residues. Germline V lookup: CDR1 SGDLS, CDR2 YYNGEE. Trimming stripped 0 bases from V and 2 bases from J, with 12 bases between. The CDR3 DNA reads as TGTGCCAGCAGCGTAGACGGCGGCCGGGCTGGGGCCAACGTCCTGACTTTC. Translated, it gives CASSVDGGRAGANVLTF. Full variable domain (rest looked up from reference TRBV9 and TRBJ2-6): DSGVTQTPKHLITATGQRVTLRCSPRSGDLSVYWYQQSLDQGLQFLIQYYNGEERAKGNILERFSAQQFPDLHSELNLSSLELGDSALYFCASSVDGGRAGANVLTFGAGSRLTVL.

This chain links TRBV27 with TRBJ2-7; D not certain. CDR3 length: 15 residues. Germline CDR1 and CDR2: MNHEY and SMNVEV (reference sequence). V gave up 0 bases and J gave up 3 bases, with 12 bases separating them. The CDR3 is CASSLSGQAFYEQYF. The CDR3 DNA is TGTGCCAGCAGTTTATCTGGGCAGGCTTTCTACGAGCAGTACTTC.

The chain has TRBV7-9 and TRBJ2-7; D unresolved. CDR3 size: 12 residues. The germline V gene has CDR1 SEHNR and CDR2 FQNEAQ (reference sequence). V gave up 8 bases and J gave up 3 bases, with 11 bases separating them. The CDR3 region has the DNA TGTGCCAGCCGTGCAGGAATCTACGAGCAGTACTTC. This encodes CASRAGIYEQYF. Combining the CDR3 with reference TRBV7-9 and TRBJ2-7 gives the whole variable domain DTGVSQNPRHKITKRGQNVTFRCDPISEHNRLYWYRQTLGQGPEFLTYFQNEAQLEKSRLLSDRFSAERPKGSFSTLEIQRTEQGDSAMYLCASRAGIYEQYFGPGTRLTVT.

The chain employs TRBV28 and TRBJ2-5; D may correspond to TRBD1 or TRBD2 (6 bases each). CDR3 size: 14 residues. CDR1 MDHEN and CDR2 SYDVKM come from the germline V gene. Trimming cost V 5 bases and J 5 bases, with 15 bases left between them. CDR3 amino acids: CASSLSGAGETQYF. As DNA, the CDR3 is TGTGCCAGCAGTCTTTCAGGGGCGGGGGAGACCCAGTACTTC.

This chain connects TRBV6-1 to TRBJ2-1; D is perhaps TRBD1 or TRBD2 (5 bases each). Deletions cut 2 bases from V and 9 bases from J, with 17 bases between. The CDR3 contains 15 residues. CDR1 is MNHNS and CDR2 is SASEGT in the germline V gene. The CDR3 region is CASSELGELKSEQFF. The CDR3 DNA reads TGTGCCAGCAGTGAATTGGGGGAGCTCAAAAGTGAGCAGTTCTTC.

The chain recombines TRBV30 with TRBJ1-3; D unresolved. The CDR3 is made up of 13 amino acids. V lost 8 bases to trimming and J lost 0 bases, with 11 bases between them. CDR1 is GTSNPN, CDR2 SVGIG, per germline (reference sequence). CDR3 sequence reads: CAPTRSSGNTIYF. CDR3 DNA: TGTGCCCCAACTAGAAGCTCTGGAAACACCATATATTTT.

The gene calls are TRBV7-2 and TRBJ2-1; the match to TRBD1 covers 7 bases. This CDR3 is 13 amino acids long. Germline lookup yields CDR1 SGHTA and CDR2 FQGNSA. V dropped 4 bases and J dropped 12; count of bases not matched to a gene: 9. The CDR3 coding sequence is TGTGCCAGCAGCTCTTCCGACAGGGTAGGGCAGTTCTTC. This gives the protein CASSSSDRVGQFF. The variable domain in full, completed from reference TRBV7-2 and TRBJ2-1, reads GAGVSQSPSNKVTEKGKDVELRCDPISGHTALYWYRQSLGQGLEFLIYFQGNSAPDKSGLPSDRFSAERTGGSVSTLTIQRTQQEDSAVYLCASSSSDRVGQFFGPGTRLTVL.

V is TRBV9 and J is TRBJ1-2; the match to TRBD1 covers 8 bases. The CDR3 is made up of 15 amino acids. The germline gives CDR1 SGDLS, CDR2 YYNGEE. The V gene end was trimmed by 2 bases and the J gene end by 0 bases; junction bases not matched to a gene: 3. Here the CDR3 DNA reads TGTGCCAGCAGCGTTCAGGGGGCCCCTAACTATGGCTACACCTTC. As protein: CASSVQGAPNYGYTF.

The chain joins TRBV2 to TRBJ2-1; 9 bases are shared with TRBD2. The CDR3 contains 16 residues. Losses at the gene ends were 6 bases for V and 1 base for J; bases not matched to a gene: 7. CDR1 is SNHLY, CDR2 FYNNEI, per germline. Written as DNA, the CDR3 is TGTGCCAGCAGGGATCTAGCGGGACCTTCCTACAATGAGCAGTTCTTC. It is translated as CASRDLAGPSYNEQFF. Drawing the rest from reference TRBV2 and TRBJ2-1, the complete variable domain is EPEVTQTPSHQVTQMGQEVILRCVPISNHLYFYWYRQILGQKVEFLVSFYNNEISEKSEIFDDQFSVERPDGSNFTLKIRSTKLEDSAMYFCASRDLAGPSYNEQFFGPGTRLTVL.

The chain recombines TRBV4-1 with TRBJ2-7; D unclear. The V end lost 0 bases, the J end lost 1 base, and 10 bases lay between the germline ends. Germline V CDR1 and CDR2: MGHRA, YSYEKL. The CDR3 is 15 amino acids. The CDR3 bases are TGCGCCAGCAGCCAAGATCCGGGCCCTTCCTACGAGCAGTACTTC. Translation gives CASSQDPGPSYEQYF.

The rearrangement uses TRBV10-2 and TRBJ2-5; D gene ambiguous. V lost 7 bases and J 1 base, leaving 7 bases between the germline ends. The V gene's germline CDR1 is WSHSY and CDR2 SAAADI. The CDR3 consists of 12 residues. CDR3 sequence reads: CASTSSQETQYF. Written as DNA, the CDR3 is TGCGCCAGCACCAGCAGCCAAGAGACCCAGTACTTC.

This clone was detected once. This chain joins TRBV7-9 and TRBJ2-7; D may be TRBD1 (7 bases). Trimming pared 7 bases from V and 3 bases from J, leaving 13 bases between. Looked up from germline, CDR1 is SEHNR and CDR2 is FQNEAQ (reference sequence). This CDR3 spans 13 amino acids. CDR3 DNA sequence: TGTGCCAGCAACCCCCAGGGGGGCTACGAGCAGTACTTC. Translating it yields CASNPQGGYEQYF.